This T cell receptor (beta chain) originates from a study of shared clonotypes between healthy human individuals (dated by TCRdb to about 2020). Looking at the study overall: The cohort included a few men and a couple of women between 18 and 49 years of age. To estimate repertoire size and how much clonotype sharing occurs between individuals, the study deeply sequenced the blood TCR repertoires of roughly 5 healthy adults. To increase sequencing depth and limit assay-specific biases, different laboratories used diverse techniques to prepare libraries and sequence TCR repertoires. Between about 0.9 and 9 billion PBMCs per donor were obtained by leukapheresis. Broad study findings and their caveats: Pairwise subsampling led to the expectation that sequencing depth would affect the degree of clonotype sharing among donors. The genetic and exposure-history diversity represented was limited by the small number of donors. Only blood was sampled, and tissue TCR repertoires likely differ from those in blood.

The donors were healthy, HIV-negative adults who had no recently reported acute infections or vaccinations. Only Caucasian adults living in Nashville, Tennessee, USA were represented among the donors. For unsorted samples, around 85 million PBMCs were counted, and genomic DNA was extracted using the QIAamp DNA Blood Mini kit. After blood collection by leukapheresis, PBMCs were isolated using Ficoll-Histopaque density gradient centrifugation and then cryopreserved in the vapor phase of liquid nitrogen. For this clone: What this receptor recognizes is not known. Per-nucleotide qualities are absent, and no much larger clonotype sits a single base away.

Using the deep immunoSEQ assay, multiplex PCR amplified TCR CDR3 regions from genomic DNA. Genomic DNA extracted from each cell subset was distributed evenly over all wells of several immunoSEQ 96-well plates, and each plate served as one replicate. Each replicate PCR for unsorted PBMC received 250 to 300 ng genomic DNA, equal to 30,000 to 35,000 T cell genomes. Ten immunoSEQ deep assay plates were used to sequence the unsorted PBMC genomic DNA. The purified libraries were quantified using a Qubit 3.0 fluorometer, sized with a Bioanalyzer 2100, and then quantified again using the KAPA Library Quantification kit. A separate single-read 150-cycle Illumina NextSeq 550 flow cell was used to sequence each immunoSEQ 96-well plate. The source study handled its data this way. Because only junctional sequences without quality scores were contained in the immunoSEQ output, filtering matching that applied to full-length reads could not be performed. To assign V/J genes and CDR3, sequences were annotated using PyIR, a Python wrapper for IgBLAST v1.9, with IMGT germline references. Reads were filtered out if the reads had weak V/J assignments (E-value above 1e-6), no CDR3, stop codons, out-of-frame junctions, or ambiguous translated residues. A V3J clonotype was defined by an identical inferred V gene, J gene, and CDR3 amino acid sequence. Percentage overlap between repertoires was calculated by dividing the number of shared unique clonotypes by the size of the smaller repertoire. Three approaches were used to assess repertoire richness: RTK rarefaction, the Chao1 estimator, and Recon v2.1 estimates of unobserved clonotypes. Not all clones reach the TCRdb copy of this immuneACCESS table, which keeps in-frame sequences only. Checked studies attribute under half of the gap to unresolved V genes and leave the rest unexplained. V, J and clone size were drawn from that table, and D and trimming were deduced from the DNA. The sample data list some 96,000 clones, and approximately 44% of these were observed just once. Approximately 16% of the sample belongs to the ten largest clones.

Its CDR3 holds 18 amino acids, cysteine through phenylalanine. The DNA shown is the 54-base CDR3, in frame from base 1. Sequences SEHNR (CDR1) and FQNEAQ (CDR2) are obtained from the germline V gene (reference sequence). Unmatched junction bases come to 17, with V trimmed by 3 bases and J by 5 bases. This TCR derives from a woman aged 40 to 50 in good health. Some clones in this sample may be carry-over from other donors' samples. The rearrangement combines TRBV7-9 with TRBJ2-7; TRBD2 agrees with 9 junctional bases. The sample comprised PBMCs. CDR3 sequence: CASSLGPRFSGRYHEQYF. The DNA sequence follows: TGTGCCAGCAGCTTGGGGCCGAGATTCAGCGGGAGGTACCACGAGCAGTACTTC.